The clone carrying this T cell receptor (beta chain) was counted at least ten times. The sample is drawn from a study of neurological immune-mediated disorders. TCRdb passed the 5' RACE reads through MiXCR, listing each CDR3 protein once. The sample has under 35,000 distinct CDR3 sequences; roughly a quarter are singletons. The V end was cut by 0 bases, the J end by 4 bases, with 14 bases between. CDR1 and CDR2 from the germline V gene are SGHRS and YFSETQ. The CDR3 loop spans 16 amino acids. What was sequenced was CD4+ T cells from blood. This chain joins TRBV5-1 and TRBJ1-3, with D maybe TRBD1 (5 bases). This TCR was recovered from a man aged 45-60 years with HTLV-1-associated myelopathy (HAM/TSP). The CDR3 loop is CASSLEGSARGNTIYF. The CDR3 nucleotides read TGCGCCAGCAGCTTGGAGGGGTCGGCTAGGGGAAACACCATATATTTT.